Shown below are 26 T cell receptor beta chains from a single sample sequenced in a study of identical twins. A single record per CDR3 protein comes from TCRdb applying MiXCR to the 5' RACE reads. The sample lists around 490,000 distinct CDR3 sequences, approximately 20% occurring once. The sample was also reused in another study, on yellow fever vaccine responses in identical twins.

Sequencing was carried out using CD4+ T cells sorted from blood. These receptors came from a woman aged 18-29 years in good health.

The J gene is TRBJ2-7, the V gene TRBV7-9; TRBD1 matches at 10 bases. CDR1 is SEHNR, CDR2 FQNEAQ, per germline (reference sequence). This CDR3 contains 16 residues. Trimming took 3 bases from V and 4 from J; bases not matched to a gene: 9. The CDR3 reads CASSFDAGQGIYEQYF. CDR3 DNA: TGTGCCAGCAGCTTTGACGCGGGACAGGGGATTTACGAGCAGTACTTC.

This sequence joins TRBV5-1 and TRBJ1-6; possible D gene TRBD1, 6 bases. Germline V gives CDR1 SGHRS, CDR2 YFSETQ. Trimming cost V 4 bases and J 0 bases, with 14 bases left between them. The CDR3 loop spans 17 amino acids. The CDR3 sequence is CASSPRGGSSYNSPLHF. CDR3 DNA sequence: TGCGCCAGCAGCCCGCGAGGGGGGAGCTCCTATAATTCACCCCTCCACTTT.

The chain couples TRBV6-1 to TRBJ2-5; D is uncertain. V lost 5 bases, J lost 7 bases, and 14 bases lay in between. Germline V gives CDR1 MNHNS, CDR2 SASEGT. This CDR3 comprises 13 residues. CDR3 amino acids: CASSTVGSGTQYF. As DNA, the CDR3 is TGTGCCAGCAGTACGGTCGGGTCCGGGACCCAGTACTTC.

In this sample, this clonotype turned up many times. The chain is built from TRBV12-3 or TRBV12-4 and TRBJ1-1, with no clear D. V gave up 1 base and J gave up 4 bases, with 7 bases separating them. The CDR3 is made up of 13 amino acids. Here the CDR3 DNA reads TGTGCCAGCAGTTTAGGGGTGGGCACTGAAGCTTTCTTT. Translated, it gives CASSLGVGTEAFF.

V usage is TRBV5-5 and J usage is TRBJ2-4, with unresolved D. The V end was cut by 1 base, the J end by 0 bases, with 11 bases between. The length of the CDR3 is 16 residues. Germline CDR1 reads SGHKS; CDR2 reads YYEKEE (reference sequence). CDR3 sequence reads: CASSLSSTLAKNIQYF. The CDR3 DNA follows: TGTGCCAGCAGCTTGTCTTCCACCCTAGCCAAAAACATTCAGTACTTC.

The chain combines TRBV20-1 with TRBJ1-1, with 8 nucleotides matching TRBD1. In germline, CDR1 is DFQATT, CDR2 SNEGSKA (reference sequence). The CDR3 is 15 amino acids. The junction had 11 bases not matched to a gene; V was cut back by 6 bases and J by 2 bases. The CDR3 DNA reads TGCAGTGCAACCGGGACAGGCAGCGGAAACACTGAAGCTTTCTTT. Encoded protein: CSATGTGSGNTEAFF.

V is TRBV27 and J is TRBJ2-3; 7 nucleotides line up with TRBD2. The J segment lost 2 bases and the V segment lost 6 bases, leaving 5 bases of the junction unmatched. CDR3 size: 14 residues. Per germline, CDR1 MNHEY and CDR2 SMNVEV (reference sequence). CDR3 residues: CASRTGTITDTQYF. CDR3 DNA: TGTGCCAGCAGAACCGGGACTATCACAGATACGCAGTATTTT.

This clonotype came up a few times. CDR3 amino acids: CASAQGGHDTGELFF. The CDR3 DNA reads TGTGCCAGCGCGCAGGGGGGGCATGACACCGGGGAGCTGTTTTTT. This chain uses TRBV7-9 with TRBJ2-2; D possibly uses TRBD1 or TRBD2 (7 bases each). Trimming took off 8 bases at V and 3 bases at J, with 16 bases between the two ends. Germline values: CDR1 SEHNR, CDR2 FQNEAQ (reference sequence). The CDR3 length is 15 residues. Together with reference TRBV7-9 and TRBJ2-2, the CDR3 gives the full variable domain: DTGVSQNPRHKITKRGQNVTFRCDPISEHNRLYWYRQTLGQGPEFLTYFQNEAQLEKSRLLSDRFSAERPKGSFSTLEIQRTEQGDSAMYLCASAQGGHDTGELFFGEGSRLTVL.

The chain recombines TRBV24-1 with TRBJ2-1; 7 positions match TRBD1. The CDR3 has 16 amino acids. The germline V gene has CDR1 KGHDR and CDR2 SFDVKD. V was clipped by 4 bases and J by 3 bases; unmatched bases: 8. The CDR3 region is CATSDASGTVYNEQFF. The DNA of the CDR3 is TGTGCCACCAGTGACGCCTCCGGGACAGTCTACAATGAGCAGTTCTTC.

This clonotype was counted only a few times. This CDR3 is CASSFSAGSTDTQYF. CDR3 sequence (DNA): TGTGCCAGCAGCTTTTCAGCGGGCAGCACAGATACGCAGTATTTT. The V and J genes are TRBV7-8 and TRBJ2-3; D might be TRBD2 (6 bases). With 3 bases removed from V and 0 bases from J, the gap between germline ends came to 10 bases. The germline V gene encodes CDR1 SGHVS and CDR2 FQNEAQ. This CDR3 is built from 15 residues. Supplemented by reference TRBV7-8 and TRBJ2-3, the full variable domain reads GAGVSQSPRYKVAKRGQDVALRCDPISGHVSLFWYQQALGQGPEFLTYFQNEAQLDKSGLPSDRFFAERPEGSVSTLKIQRTQQEDSAVYLCASSFSAGSTDTQYFGPGTRLTVL.

The rearrangement joins TRBV5-1 to TRBJ2-7; D is unresolved. Trimming cost V 4 bases and J 6 bases, with 11 bases left between them. This CDR3 region has 12 residues. Looked up from germline, CDR1 is SGHRS and CDR2 is YFSETQ. The CDR3 region has the DNA TGCGCCAGCAGCAGAGATTACGGCGAGCAGTACTTC. It encodes CASSRDYGEQYF.

The chain recombines TRBV20-1 with TRBJ2-2; 8 bases fit TRBD1. This CDR3 region has 12 residues. Germline V CDR1 and CDR2: DFQATT, SNEGSKA (reference sequence). The junction had 3 bases not matched to a gene; V was cut back by 6 bases and J by 6 bases. Here the CDR3 DNA reads TGCAGTGCCAGGACAGGGTCCGGGGAGCTGTTTTTT. Its protein product is CSARTGSGELFF.

This clonotype was observed a handful of times. The CDR3 spells CASSYSGVTDTQYF. The CDR3 nucleotides are TGTGCCAGCAGTTACTCAGGAGTCACAGATACGCAGTATTTT. The chain employs TRBV6-5 and TRBJ2-3; D gene unclear. Looked up from germline, CDR1 is MNHEY and CDR2 is SVGAGI. The CDR3 loop spans 14 amino acids. V was clipped by 0 bases and J by 2 bases, with 6 bases between them.

The V gene is TRBV7-2, the J gene TRBJ2-3, with 7 bases aligning to TRBD2. Germline V CDR1 and CDR2: SGHTA, FQGNSA. The CDR3 is 14 residues long. Trimming took 3 bases from V and 6 from J; bases not matched to a gene: 6. The CDR3 DNA reads as TGTGCCAGCAGCTTTGGGCTAGCGGTGGATACGCAGTATTTT. It specifies CASSFGLAVDTQYF.

This clonotype was picked up a small number of times. The chain links TRBV10-3 to TRBJ2-3, with D tentatively TRBD1 or TRBD2 (5 bases each). Germline values: CDR1 ENHRY, CDR2 SYGVKD. This CDR3 is 15 amino acids long. The V end lost 8 bases, the J end lost 0 bases, and 15 bases lay between the germline ends. Here the CDR3 reads CAIGEGPGSTDTQYF. The CDR3 DNA sequence: TGTGCCATCGGCGAGGGGCCGGGTAGCACAGATACGCAGTATTTT.

This clonotype appeared once. The J gene is TRBJ2-1, the V gene TRBV11-2; the match to TRBD2 covers 9 bases. Germline V gives CDR1 SGHAT, CDR2 FQNNGV. J was trimmed by 5 bases and V by 1 base; bases with no gene match: 12. CDR3 length: 18 amino acids. CDR3 in DNA: TGTGCCAGCAGCTTAGTTCCCTTTAGCGGGAGCCTTAACAATGAGCAGTTCTTC. Protein sequence: CASSLVPFSGSLNNEQFF.

The rearrangement joins TRBV28 to TRBJ1-4, with D possibly TRBD1 on 5 matching bases. The V end lost 5 bases, the J end lost 0 bases, and 10 bases lay between the germline ends. The CDR3 covers 15 residues. The germline gives CDR1 MDHEN, CDR2 SYDVKM. CDR3 sequence reads: CASSDSGPTNEKLFF. In DNA, the CDR3 is TGTGCCAGCAGTGACAGCGGTCCAACTAATGAAAAACTGTTTTTT.

This clonotype was detected only a few times. The chain carries TRBV9 and TRBJ2-1; TRBD2 matches at 8 bases. Germline loops: CDR1 SGDLS, CDR2 YYNGEE. Trimming cost V 3 bases and J 5 bases; bases outside gene matches: 4. The CDR3 is 14 residues long. Here the CDR3 DNA reads TGTGCCAGCAGCGCGACTAGCGAGAACAATGAGCAGTTCTTC. This sequence encodes CASSATSENNEQFF.

The sample holds a few counts of this clonotype. The chain employs TRBV20-1 and TRBJ2-7, with TRBD1 matching over 11 bases. There are 13 residues in the CDR3. Germline lookup yields CDR1 DFQATT and CDR2 SNEGSKA (reference sequence). Trimming cost V 3 bases and J 2 bases; bases outside gene matches: 0. The CDR3 DNA sequence: TGCAGTGCTAGGGACAGGGGGCCCTACGAGCAGTACTTC. This gives the protein CSARDRGPYEQYF.

This clonotype was recorded many times. The genes are TRBV20-1 and TRBJ1-6; possibly TRBD1 for D (5 bases). Trimming left V 3 bases short and J 1 base short, with 10 bases between. The length of the CDR3 is 15 residues. Germline CDR1 reads DFQATT; CDR2 reads SNEGSKA (reference sequence). CDR3 loop: CSARGGQSYNSPLHF. CDR3 sequence (DNA): TGCAGTGCTAGGGGGGGTCAGTCCTATAATTCACCCCTCCACTTT.

This clonotype has only a few counts. The CDR3 DNA sequence: TGTGCCAGCAGCCAATCAGACAGGGTCGGCACTCCTGAAGCTTTCTTT. Translation gives CASSQSDRVGTPEAFF. The chain carries TRBV4-2 and TRBJ1-1; 7 positions agree with TRBD1. V lost 2 bases, J lost 6 bases, and 12 bases stayed unmatched. CDR1 and CDR2 (germline): LGHNA, YNFKEQ. The CDR3 has 16 residues.

In DNA form, the CDR3 reads TGCAGTGCTCAGGGGAGGGGCAGCCTTAACACTGAAGCTTTCTTT. Translating gives CSAQGRGSLNTEAFF. The chain combines TRBV20-1 with TRBJ1-1; weak D call: TRBD1 (6 bases). Trimming removed 5 bases from V and 2 bases from J, with 18 bases in between. The germline V gene encodes CDR1 DFQATT and CDR2 SNEGSKA (reference sequence). This CDR3 comprises 15 residues.

The gene calls are TRBV20-1 and TRBJ2-4; 7 nucleotides match TRBD1. The CDR3 is 20 residues long. The germline V gene has CDR1 DFQATT and CDR2 SNEGSKA (reference sequence). Unmatched junction bases numbered 19, after V lost 2 bases and J lost 0 bases. This CDR3 reads CSARSPLGQTPKLAKNIQYF. CDR3 DNA: TGCAGTGCTAGATCACCCTTGGGACAGACCCCTAAACTAGCCAAAAACATTCAGTACTTC.

This clonotype has more than one count but fewer than ten. V usage is TRBV7-2 and J usage is TRBJ1-1; 7 nucleotides match TRBD1. This CDR3 region has 14 residues. Germline lookup yields CDR1 SGHTA and CDR2 FQGNSA. Unmatched junction bases numbered 6, after V lost 5 bases and J lost 3 bases. CDR3 region: CASSTLTGHTEAFF. The CDR3 nucleotides are TGTGCCAGCAGCACCCTGACAGGGCACACTGAAGCTTTCTTT.

The chain links TRBV2 to TRBJ2-1, with TRBD2 matching over 8 bases. V lost 6 bases, J lost 9 bases, and 13 bases stayed unmatched. Per germline, CDR1 SNHLY and CDR2 FYNNEI. The CDR3 loop spans 15 amino acids. CDR3: CASSVGLANGSEQFF. The CDR3 nucleotides read TGTGCCAGCAGCGTTGGACTAGCAAACGGGAGTGAGCAGTTCTTC. Variable domain in full (rest from reference TRBV2 and TRBJ2-1): EPEVTQTPSHQVTQMGQEVILRCVPISNHLYFYWYRQILGQKVEFLVSFYNNEISEKSEIFDDQFSVERPDGSNFTLKIRSTKLEDSAMYFCASSVGLANGSEQFFGPGTRLTVL.

The V gene is TRBV27, the J gene TRBJ2-3; no clear D gene. Trimming took off 2 bases at V and 1 base at J, with 13 bases between the two ends. CDR1 MNHEY and CDR2 SMNVEV come from the germline V gene (reference sequence). The CDR3 loop spans 16 amino acids. The CDR3 loop is CASSLVRRVGTDTQYF. The DNA of the CDR3 is TGTGCCAGCAGTTTAGTTAGAAGGGTGGGCACAGATACGCAGTATTTT.